This TCR beta chain came from a study of neurological immune-mediated disorders. For the study at large: Relapsing-remitting disease affected some 31, and secondary progressive 3, of roughly 34 multiple sclerosis patients.

This clonotype has ten or more counts. Its matching antigen is unknown. Overall study findings and caveats: No clinical or MRI feature was associated with the multiple sclerosis repertoire cluster.

Libraries used 2 million unsorted PBMCs kept frozen in RNAlater. cDNA synthesis was performed by 5'RACE with 10-nucleotide random UMIs. TCRdb re-called the 5' RACE reads with MiXCR, one entry per CDR3 protein. The table has tens of thousands of distinct CDR3 sequences, just over 5% seen once. This TCR came from a woman in her thirties with multiple sclerosis. Sequenced material: PBMCs.

CDR3 residues: CASSQDGGTTSGDTQYF. The CDR3, as DNA: TGTGCCAGCAGCCAAGATGGTGGGACTACTAGCGGAGATACGCAGTATTTT. V usage is TRBV4-2 and J usage is TRBJ2-3, with TRBD2 matching 8 bases. The CDR3 has 17 amino acids. With V trimmed by 0 bases and J by 5 bases, 10 bases remained unmatched. From germline, CDR1 is LGHNA and CDR2 YNFKEQ.